One and the same sample provided the 4 T cell receptor beta chains below, sequenced in a study of T cells after yellow fever vaccination. TCRdb called the 5' RACE reads again in MiXCR, with one record for every CDR3 protein. This table holds about 550,000 distinct CDR3 sequences, less than 20% found once. Sequenced here: PBMCs, sampled 15 days after the yellow fever booster vaccination. These receptors originate from a young man who received the YFV17D yellow fever vaccine.

This clonotype occurred a few times. The chain is built from TRBV5-4 and TRBJ1-1, with 8 positions matching TRBD1. With V trimmed by 6 bases and J by 7 bases, 8 bases remained unmatched. This CDR3 contains 13 residues. Germline values: CDR1 SGHNT, CDR2 YYREEE (reference sequence). CDR3 in amino acids: CASNQLQGDEAFF. The CDR3 coding sequence is TGTGCCAGCAACCAATTACAGGGGGATGAAGCTTTCTTT.

This rearrangement joins TRBV4-3 to TRBJ2-5; no definite D call. CDR1 is LGHNA and CDR2 is YSLEER in the germline V gene. Trimming shortened V by 0 bases and J by 5 bases, and 7 bases separated the two germline ends. The CDR3 runs to 13 residues. The CDR3 DNA reads TGCGCCAGCAGCCAAGATCCTTTGGAGACCCAGTACTTC. Translation gives CASSQDPLETQYF.

The J gene is TRBJ2-1, the V gene TRBV5-1, with TRBD1 matching 11 bases. The junction had 6 bases not matched to a gene; V was cut back by 2 bases and J by 8 bases. Germline CDR1 SGHRS, CDR2 YFSETQ. CDR3 length: 15 amino acids. The CDR3 region has the DNA TGCGCCAGCAGCTTAGGACAGGGGGCTGGGGATGAGCAGTTCTTC. It specifies CASSLGQGAGDEQFF.

This clonotype has at least ten counts. The chain couples TRBV3-1 to TRBJ2-1, with no clear D. V lost 4 bases and J lost 3, with 7 bases in between. The germline gives CDR1 LGHDT, CDR2 YNNKEL (reference sequence). The CDR3 length is 13 residues. The CDR3 reads CASSRQDYNEQFF. The CDR3 region has the DNA TGTGCCAGCAGCCGCCAGGACTACAATGAGCAGTTCTTC.